What follows are 8 T cell receptor beta chains derived from one specimen sequenced in a study of cytomegalovirus exposure and HLA in healthy donors. In the PCR, 60 Vbeta and 13 Jbeta primers were used. Profiled with immunoSEQ multiplex PCR; TCRdb holds only in-frame clones, not every one. There are roughly 98,000 clones in the sample; roughly 74% occur only once, and 2.5% to 3.5% lies in the top ten. Input material: PBMCs. The receptors come from a female donor in good health and CMV-seropositive.

The gene calls are TRBV6-6 and TRBJ1-2; 9 nucleotides align to TRBD1. Germline V CDR1 and CDR2: MNHNY, SVGAGI (reference sequence). Germline trimming cut 2 bases from V and 3 bases from J; bases unmatched to any gene: 4. The CDR3 length is 15 residues. For the CDR3, the DNA is TGTGCCAGCAGTTACCGCCGGGACAGGGACTATGGCTACACCTTC. It codes for CASSYRRDRDYGYTF.

This chain links TRBV4-3 with TRBJ2-1; unclear D gene. The CDR3 is 14 amino acids. Per the germline V gene, CDR1 is LGHNA and CDR2 is YSLEER. Trimming stripped 1 base from V and 3 bases from J, with 7 bases between. For the CDR3, the DNA is TGCGCCAGCAGCCAAGTGGGCAGCTACAATGAGCAGTTCTTC. This translates into CASSQVGSYNEQFF.

This chain uses TRBV4-3 with TRBJ2-7; D is unclear. This CDR3 is 15 amino acids long. Trimming shortened V by 0 bases and J by 0 bases, and 9 bases separated the two germline ends. Per germline, CDR1 LGHNA and CDR2 YSLEER. CDR3 nucleotide sequence: TGCGCCAGCAGCCAAGATCTGTCCGGCTCCTACGAGCAGTACTTC. Encoded protein: CASSQDLSGSYEQYF.

The chain carries TRBV2 and TRBJ2-5; weak D call: TRBD1 (6 bases). In germline, CDR1 is SNHLY, CDR2 FYNNEI. This CDR3 spans 14 amino acids. Trimming shortened V by 6 bases and J by 0 bases, and 11 bases separated the two germline ends. The chain's CDR3 is CASSLDSNQETQYF. The CDR3, as DNA: TGTGCCAGCAGCCTGGACAGTAACCAAGAGACCCAGTACTTC.

The rearrangement links TRBV30 to TRBJ2-7; 8 bases fit TRBD2. There are 14 residues in the CDR3. Trimming took 0 bases from V and 5 from J; bases not matched to a gene: 6. Germline CDR1 reads GTSNPN; CDR2 reads SVGIG (reference sequence). CDR3 DNA sequence: TGTGCCTGGAGTGTAACGGGGGGGGCTGACGAGCAGTACTTC. Translated: CAWSVTGGADEQYF.

The V and J genes are TRBV7-2 and TRBJ2-1; tentative D call: TRBD2 (5 bases). V lost 4 bases and J lost 0, with 22 bases in between. This CDR3 contains 19 residues. Germline loops: CDR1 SGHTA, CDR2 FQGNSA. CDR3 region: CASSSRSGYPQLSYNEQFF. DNA for the CDR3: TGTGCCAGCAGCTCCCGCAGCGGCTACCCTCAGCTCTCCTACAATGAGCAGTTCTTC.

This CDR3 reads CASSTDRESTDTQYF. CDR3 in DNA: TGTGCCAGCAGTACGGACAGGGAGAGCACAGATACGCAGTATTTT. This chain links TRBV28 with TRBJ2-3; 8 nucleotides line up with TRBD1. Germline assignment: CDR1 MDHEN and CDR2 SYDVKM. This CDR3 has 15 amino acids. The junction had 4 bases not matched to a gene; V was cut back by 5 bases and J by 0 bases. The whole variable domain, remainder taken from reference TRBV28 and TRBJ2-3, is DVKVTQSSRYLVKRTGEKVFLECVQDMDHENMFWYRQDPGLGLRLIYFSYDVKMKEKGDIPEGYSVSREKKERFSLILESASTNQTSMYLCASSTDRESTDTQYFGPGTRLTVL.

The chain uses TRBV21-1 and TRBJ2-3; the table's D call, TRBD2, has no DNA check behind it. TRBV21-1 constitutes a pseudogene. This CDR3 has 13 residues. The CDR3 DNA reads as TGTGCCAGCAGCAAAGGTGCGGGGGATACGCAGTATTTT. Translating it yields CASSKGAGDTQYF.